One and the same sample provided the 20 T cell receptor beta chains below, sequenced in a study of vaccination and CD4 T cells after COVID-19. Antigens for these TCRs are unknown. The Oncomine TCR Beta short-read assay was what sequenced the DNA obtained from cultured CD4+ T cells. Each CDR3 protein gets one entry after TCRdb re-called the PCR reads with MiXCR. The sample consists of 20,000 to 25,000 distinct CDR3 sequences, around 48% of them appearing once. As for treatment: roughly ten-day PBMC culture with coronavirus spike peptide pools or control peptides (ViraFEST assay). The source material was CD4+ T cells from blood, cultured in vitro. These TCRs come from a human donor who had recovered from COVID-19.

A few counts support this clonotype. The chain combines TRBV7-2 with TRBJ1-5, with D hard to call. The germline gives CDR1 SGHTA, CDR2 FQGNSA. The V and J ends lost 1 base and 2 bases respectively, with 6 bases between them. The CDR3 runs to 14 residues. In DNA form, the CDR3 reads TGTGCCAGCAGCTTAGAAGGTGGCAATCAGCCCCAGCATTTT. It translates to CASSLEGGNQPQHF.

This clonotype was found once. V gene TRBV19 combines with J gene TRBJ1-1, with 7 bases lining up with TRBD1. The CDR3 runs to 18 residues. Germline CDR1 LNHDA, CDR2 SQIVND (reference sequence). The V and J ends lost 0 bases and 4 bases, in that order; junction bases with no gene match: 14. CDR3 region: CASSIDQTGFVGATEAFF. In DNA form, the CDR3 reads TGTGCCAGTAGTATAGATCAGACAGGGTTTGTAGGGGCCACTGAAGCTTTCTTT.

A few counts support this clonotype. The chain carries TRBV6-5 and TRBJ1-5; D is unresolved. The CDR3 extends over 14 amino acids. Trimming shortened V by 2 bases and J by 0 bases, and 5 bases separated the two germline ends. Germline V gives CDR1 MNHEY, CDR2 SVGAGI. The CDR3 DNA reads TGTGCCAGCAGTTACCCCACTAGCAATCAGCCCCAGCATTTT. It specifies CASSYPTSNQPQHF.

This rearrangement joins TRBV6-2 or TRBV6-3 to TRBJ1-1; TRBD1 agrees at 7 bases. CDR1 is MNHEY and CDR2 is SVGEGT in the germline V gene. V trimming: 2 bases; J trimming: 0 bases; junction bases outside the gene matches: 9. The CDR3 loop spans 17 amino acids. The CDR3: CASSYRREGALNTEAFF. The CDR3 coding sequence is TGTGCCAGCAGTTACCGAAGGGAGGGGGCCTTGAACACTGAAGCTTTCTTT.

The CDR3, as DNA: TGTGCCAGCAGCCCTAGCGTGGGGTCCTACAATGAGCAGTTCTTC. Residues: CASSPSVGSYNEQFF. V is TRBV11-2 and J is TRBJ2-1, with a tentative D call TRBD2 (6 bases). This CDR3 contains 15 residues. The germline V and J ends were trimmed by 5 bases and 1 base, with 12 bases remaining between them. Germline lookup yields CDR1 SGHAT and CDR2 FQNNGV.

The chain employs TRBV27 and TRBJ1-5, with D hard to call. CDR1 and CDR2 (germline): MNHEY, SMNVEV (reference sequence). The CDR3 loop spans 12 amino acids. Trimming pared 5 bases from V and 7 bases from J, leaving 9 bases between. The CDR3 loop is CASSPTNQPQHF. CDR3 in DNA: TGTGCCAGCAGTCCGACGAACCAGCCCCAGCATTTT.

V gene TRBV20-1 combines with J gene TRBJ1-5; 12 nucleotides align to TRBD1. Per germline, CDR1 DFQATT and CDR2 SNEGSKA (reference sequence). CDR3 length: 14 amino acids. With V trimmed by 6 bases and J by 7 bases, 7 bases remained unmatched. The CDR3 DNA reads as TGCAGTGCGGTAGCCGGGACAGGGGGCCAGCCCCAGCATTTT. Its translation is CSAVAGTGGQPQHF.

The chain couples TRBV11-2 to TRBJ2-1; D might be TRBD2 (6 bases). Germline CDR1 SGHAT, CDR2 FQNNGV. Trimming took 5 bases from V and 5 from J, leaving 16 bases between them. The CDR3 contains 15 residues. The CDR3 DNA reads TGTGCCAGCAGCCCTGAGGTCGGGGGACACAATGAGCAGTTCTTC. Its translation: CASSPEVGGHNEQFF.

The V and J genes are TRBV6-5 and TRBJ2-7; D tentatively reads TRBD1 or TRBD2 (5 bases each). CDR3 size: 14 residues. Per germline, CDR1 MNHEY and CDR2 SVGAGI. V was clipped by 0 bases and J by 2 bases, with 8 bases between them. CDR3 region: CASSYSRGPYEQYF. Written as DNA, the CDR3 is TGTGCCAGCAGTTACTCACGGGGACCCTACGAGCAGTACTTC.

This clonotype was seen only a few times. V is TRBV10-2 and J is TRBJ2-2; D remains unclear. V was shortened by 2 bases and J by 4 bases, with 8 bases between the two germline ends. The CDR3 spans 14 residues. Germline-derived CDR1 and CDR2 are WSHSY and SAAADI. CDR3 coding DNA: TGCGCCAGCAGTGAGGCCAGGTCCACCGGGGAGCTGTTTTTT. Translated, it gives CASSEARSTGELFF.

This clonotype was counted once. The rearrangement links TRBV6-1 to TRBJ2-3; a possible D gene is TRBD2 (5 bases). In germline, CDR1 is MNHNS, CDR2 SASEGT. The CDR3 spans 13 residues. V lost 2 bases, J lost 9 bases, and 12 bases lay in between. CDR3 loop: CASSESQAVTQYF. CDR3 sequence (DNA): TGTGCCAGCAGTGAATCGCAAGCGGTCACGCAGTATTTT.

In its sample, this clonotype was seen a few times. The CDR3 nucleotides are TGTGCCACCAGCCCTACTGGCACAGATACGCAGTATTTT. As protein: CATSPTGTDTQYF. The chain uses TRBV24-1 and TRBJ2-3; no definite D call. The CDR3 is made up of 13 amino acids. Germline V gene lookup returns CDR1 KGHDR and CDR2 SFDVKD. Trimming took 7 bases from V and 1 from J, leaving 8 bases between them.

This clonotype was recorded once. This chain joins TRBV20-1 and TRBJ2-1, with D perhaps being TRBD1 or TRBD2 (7 bases each). CDR3 length: 14 residues. V dropped 3 bases and J dropped 14 bases, with 23 bases sitting between them. CDR1 and CDR2 (germline): DFQATT, SNEGSKA (reference sequence). CDR3 protein: CSASRLAGGVRKFF. The CDR3 DNA follows: TGCAGTGCTAGCCGCCTAGCAGGGGGGGTGCGTAAGTTCTTC.

The chain couples TRBV11-3 to TRBJ2-7, with 11 bases that match TRBD2. V shed 5 bases, J shed 5 bases, and the junction held 5 bases outside the gene matches. The CDR3 is made up of 14 amino acids. Per germline, CDR1 SGHNT and CDR2 YENEEA. CDR3 in amino acids: CASSVTSGSHEQYF. CDR3 DNA sequence: TGTGCCAGCAGCGTTACTAGCGGGAGCCACGAGCAGTACTTC.

This clonotype has just one count. The chain carries TRBV19 and TRBJ2-3, with 13 bases identical to TRBD2. Germline V gene lookup returns CDR1 LNHDA and CDR2 SQIVND (reference sequence). This CDR3 has 17 amino acids. Trimming took 4 bases from V and 4 from J; bases not matched to a gene: 8. The CDR3 DNA reads TGTGCCAGTAGTACCACCCTAGGACTAGCGGGGGCAGATACGCAGTATTTT. It codes for CASSTTLGLAGADTQYF. Full variable domain (missing parts from reference TRBV19 and TRBJ2-3): DGGITQSPKYLFRKEGQNVTLSCEQNLNHDAMYWYRQDPGQGLRLIYYSQIVNDFQKGDIAEGYSVSREKKESFPLTVTSAQKNPTAFYLCASSTTLGLAGADTQYFGPGTRLTVL.

The gene calls are TRBV7-8 and TRBJ1-1, with D unclear. Per germline, CDR1 SGHVS and CDR2 FQNEAQ. The CDR3 covers 14 residues. V was clipped by 3 bases and J by 1 base, with 9 bases between them. The CDR3 DNA sequence: TGTGCCAGCAGCTTGTCGGCCCCGAACACTGAAGCTTTCTTT. It translates to CASSLSAPNTEAFF.

The chain employs TRBV27 and TRBJ2-1, with D perhaps being TRBD1 or TRBD2 (5 bases each). Trimming took off 4 bases at V and 0 bases at J, with 22 bases between the two ends. CDR3 size: 19 residues. Per germline, CDR1 MNHEY and CDR2 SMNVEV (reference sequence). CDR3 residues: CASSSSNGALYTSYNEQFF. In DNA, the CDR3 is TGTGCCAGCAGTTCCTCTAACGGGGCTCTATACACCTCCTACAATGAGCAGTTCTTC.

The gene calls are TRBV15 and TRBJ1-4; 7 bases align to TRBD1. CDR3 size: 16 residues. With 0 bases clipped from V and 4 bases from J, the junction kept 5 bases outside the gene matches. CDR1 is LNHNV and CDR2 is YYDKDF in the germline V gene (reference sequence). CDR3 region: CATSRDLDRDNEKLFF. CDR3 in DNA: TGTGCCACCAGCAGAGATCTCGACAGGGATAATGAAAAACTGTTTTTT.

This clonotype was seen more than once but under ten times. The chain carries TRBV10-3 and TRBJ1-1; D remains unclear. The CDR3 totals 14 residues. Germline V gene sequence: CDR1 ENHRY, CDR2 SYGVKD. The germline V and J ends were trimmed by 3 bases and 2 bases, with 10 bases remaining between them. CDR3 DNA: TGTGCCATCAGTGAAGGGCACTTAAACACTGAAGCTTTCTTT. Encoded protein: CAISEGHLNTEAFF.

The V and J genes are TRBV6-5 and TRBJ2-7; D is unresolved. Per germline, CDR1 MNHEY and CDR2 SVGAGI. The CDR3 has 13 amino acids. V lost 4 bases and J 1 base, leaving 8 bases between the germline ends. CDR3 sequence (DNA): TGTGCCAGCAGTTTGACATCGTCCTACGAGCAGTACTTC. Translating gives CASSLTSSYEQYF.